These T cell receptor beta chains were read from a single sample in a study of metastatic and nonmetastatic thyroid tumors. MiXCR was used by TCRdb to re-call the PCR reads. The sample holds roughly 98,000 clones, under 15% seen once. The specimen was blood. These receptors were collected from a female donor with papillary thyroid cancer or a benign thyroid nodule (not recorded which). Some clones in this sample may be carry-over from other donors' samples. Each CDR3 is given with its conserved first and last residue. D genes are given only for firm matches. Clone size is stated in some rows and not others, as once, few, many or a class when expanded.

v_call: TRBV4-1; d_call: TRBD1; clone_size: many; j_call: TRBJ1-4; cdr3_nt: TGCGCCAGCAGCCAAGCGGGACAGCCCTATGAAAAACTGTTTTTT; cdr3_aa: CASSQAGQPYEKLFF
v_call: TRBV7-9; d_call: NA; clone_size: many; j_call: TRBJ2-7; cdr3_nt: TGTGCCAGCAGCCGACGAGCAGGGCCCCGAGGGGAGCAGTACTTC; cdr3_aa: CASSRRAGPRGEQYF
v_call: TRBV20-1; d_call: TRBD1; clone_size: many; j_call: TRBJ1-4; cdr3_nt: TGCAGTGCTAGGCAGGGGGCTGGTAATGAAAAACTGTTTTTT; cdr3_aa: CSARQGAGNEKLFF
v_call: TRBV5-1; d_call: TRBD1; clone_size: NA; j_call: TRBJ1-2; cdr3_nt: TGCGCCAGCAGCTTAAGGACAGGGGAGGACGGCTACACCTTC; cdr3_aa: CASSLRTGEDGYTF
v_call: TRBV12-3/TRBV12-4; d_call: NA; clone_size: many; j_call: TRBJ2-1; cdr3_nt: TGTGCCAGCAGTGCGTCCCCCAGGTCCTACAATGAGCAGTTCTTC; cdr3_aa: CASSASPRSYNEQFF
v_call: TRBV6-1; d_call: NA; clone_size: many; j_call: TRBJ2-7; cdr3_nt: TGTGCCAGCAGTCACCGCCAGGGGTACGAGCAGTACTTC; cdr3_aa: CASSHRQGYEQYF
v_call: TRBV20-1; d_call: NA; clone_size: many; j_call: TRBJ2-5; cdr3_nt: TGCAGTGCTAGAGAGGTAGCCCTCCCGGAGACCCAGTACTTC; cdr3_aa: CSAREVALPETQYF
v_call: TRBV2; d_call: NA; clone_size: many; j_call: TRBJ1-5; cdr3_nt: TGTGCCAGCGGGACACAAGGTAGCAATCAGCCCCAGCATTTT; cdr3_aa: CASGTQGSNQPQHF
v_call: TRBV6-2/TRBV6-3; d_call: TRBD2; clone_size: few; j_call: TRBJ2-5; cdr3_nt: TGTGCCAGCAGTTACCCAGAGCGGGGGGACCAAGAGACCCAGTACTTC; cdr3_aa: CASSYPERGDQETQYF
v_call: TRBV27; d_call: NA; clone_size: many; j_call: TRBJ1-4; cdr3_nt: TGTGCCAGCTCTCCCCCCGGGACTAGGGGTGAAAAACTGTTTTTT; cdr3_aa: CASSPPGTRGEKLFF
v_call: TRBV28; d_call: TRBD1; clone_size: many; j_call: TRBJ2-7; cdr3_nt: TGTGCCAGCAGTTCAGGGGGACAGGGAACCTACGAGCAGTACTTC; cdr3_aa: CASSSGGQGTYEQYF
v_call: TRBV19; d_call: NA; clone_size: many; j_call: TRBJ1-5; cdr3_nt: TGTGCCAGTAGTCCCCTCAGAGGGGACGAGGCAGGTCTGGGCAATCAGCCCCAGCATTTT; cdr3_aa: CASSPLRGDEAGLGNQPQHF
v_call: TRBV28; d_call: NA; clone_size: many; j_call: TRBJ1-3; cdr3_nt: TGTGCCAGCAGTTCCCCGGCAGGGCGGGGAAACACCATATATTTT; cdr3_aa: CASSSPAGRGNTIYF
v_call: TRBV6-5; d_call: TRBD1; clone_size: many; j_call: TRBJ2-7; cdr3_nt: TGTGCCAGCAGTTACTTACAGGGGCAGGACGAGCAGTACTTC; cdr3_aa: CASSYLQGQDEQYF
v_call: TRBV5-5; d_call: NA; clone_size: many; j_call: TRBJ2-1; cdr3_nt: TGTGCCAGCAGCTCCGGGGCCTGGGGCTACAATGAGCAGTTCTTC; cdr3_aa: CASSSGAWGYNEQFF
v_call: TRBV10-2; d_call: NA; clone_size: many; j_call: TRBJ1-5; cdr3_nt: TGCGCCAGCAGTGAGTTAGGGGAGGGTCAGCCCCAGCATTTT; cdr3_aa: CASSELGEGQPQHF
v_call: TRBV9; d_call: NA; clone_size: NA; j_call: TRBJ2-1; cdr3_nt: TGTGCCAGCAGCGTAGGTGGTAGCAGCAATGAGCAGTTCTTC; cdr3_aa: CASSVGGSSNEQFF
v_call: TRBV5-4; d_call: NA; clone_size: NA; j_call: TRBJ1-1; cdr3_nt: TGTGCCAGCAGCTTGGTAGGTTATCTGAACACTGAAGCTTTCTTT; cdr3_aa: CASSLVGYLNTEAFF
v_call: TRBV11-2; d_call: NA; clone_size: many; j_call: TRBJ2-7; cdr3_nt: TGTGCCAGCAGCTTAGATTTGGGTCGACGCGAGCAGTACTTC; cdr3_aa: CASSLDLGRREQYF
v_call: TRBV3-1; d_call: NA; clone_size: many; j_call: TRBJ2-5; cdr3_nt: TGTGCCAGCAGCCACCTTAGCCTCCGGGGGGCCTGGTCGGAGACCCAGTACTTC; cdr3_aa: CASSHLSLRGAWSETQYF
v_call: TRBV2; d_call: NA; clone_size: NA; j_call: TRBJ2-3; cdr3_nt: TGTGCCAGCAATACAGGCGGGCTCACAGATACGCAGTATTTT; cdr3_aa: CASNTGGLTDTQYF
v_call: TRBV4-1; d_call: NA; clone_size: many; j_call: TRBJ1-1; cdr3_nt: TGCGCCAGCAGCCGTCGGGGCCTCATGAACACTGAAGCTTTCTTT; cdr3_aa: CASSRRGLMNTEAFF
v_call: TRBV4-1; d_call: TRBD1; clone_size: few; j_call: TRBJ2-5; cdr3_nt: TGCGCCAGCAGCCAAGGGCCGGGACAGGGAAATGAGACCCAGTACTTC; cdr3_aa: CASSQGPGQGNETQYF
v_call: TRBV11-3; d_call: NA; clone_size: NA; j_call: TRBJ1-5; cdr3_nt: TGTGCCAGCAGCTTAGTGACCGGCAGGGAAGCTGAGGTGCCCAATCAGCCCCAGCATTTT; cdr3_aa: CASSLVTGREAEVPNQPQHF
v_call: TRBV6-1; d_call: TRBD1; clone_size: many; j_call: TRBJ1-1; cdr3_nt: TGTGCCAGCAGTCCGTGGACAGGGTCGGCCACTGAAGCTTTCTTT; cdr3_aa: CASSPWTGSATEAFF
v_call: TRBV5-4; d_call: TRBD1; clone_size: many; j_call: TRBJ1-6; cdr3_nt: TGTGCCAGCAGCTTGGGGACAGGCCTAAATTCACCCCTCCACTTT; cdr3_aa: CASSLGTGLNSPLHF
v_call: TRBV5-1; d_call: NA; clone_size: NA; j_call: TRBJ2-1; cdr3_nt: TGCGCCAGCAGCTCCTGGTCGTCTCCGGGACTCGGCTACAATGAGCAGTTCTTC; cdr3_aa: CASSSWSSPGLGYNEQFF
v_call: TRBV28; d_call: NA; clone_size: many; j_call: TRBJ1-3; cdr3_nt: TGTGCCACCCATGGGGTAGACGGTGGAAACACCATATATTTT; cdr3_aa: CATHGVDGGNTIYF
v_call: TRBV28; d_call: NA; clone_size: many; j_call: TRBJ1-4; cdr3_nt: TGTGCCAGCGGACCCCCGTCCGGGACGAATGAAAAACTGTTTTTT; cdr3_aa: CASGPPSGTNEKLFF
v_call: TRBV7-3; d_call: NA; clone_size: many; j_call: TRBJ1-5; cdr3_nt: TGTGCCAGCAGGATTAGGGGGGAACAGCCCCAGCATTTT; cdr3_aa: CASRIRGEQPQHF
v_call: TRBV6-2/TRBV6-3; d_call: TRBD1; clone_size: NA; j_call: TRBJ1-1; cdr3_nt: TGTGCCAGCAGTTACTCGGGACGCGGGACAGGGGGACGCTGGGACACTGAAGCTTTCTTT; cdr3_aa: CASSYSGRGTGGRWDTEAFF
v_call: TRBV11-1; d_call: NA; clone_size: many; j_call: TRBJ2-2; cdr3_nt: TGTGCCAGCAGCTTCCACACAGGGCCGGGGACCGGGGAGCTGTTTTTT; cdr3_aa: CASSFHTGPGTGELFF
v_call: TRBV28; d_call: TRBD1; clone_size: many; j_call: TRBJ1-6; cdr3_nt: TGTGCCAGCAGTATAAAGACAGGGCAGGGGTTTGGGTCACCCCTCCACTTT; cdr3_aa: CASSIKTGQGFGSPLHF
v_call: TRBV13; d_call: TRBD1; clone_size: few; j_call: TRBJ1-3; cdr3_nt: TGTGCCTGTAGACAGGGTCGCTCCTCTGGAAACACCATATATTTT; cdr3_aa: CACRQGRSSGNTIYF
v_call: TRBV30; d_call: NA; clone_size: many; j_call: TRBJ1-1; cdr3_nt: TGTGCCTGGAGTGAGATCCTAGGGGAAGCTTTCTTT; cdr3_aa: CAWSEILGEAFF
v_call: TRBV5-5; d_call: NA; clone_size: many; j_call: TRBJ1-4; cdr3_nt: TGTGCCAGCAGCTCCTCAGGAGAGGAGAATGAAAAACTGTTTTTT; cdr3_aa: CASSSSGEENEKLFF
v_call: TRBV6-2/TRBV6-3; d_call: NA; clone_size: few; j_call: TRBJ1-2; cdr3_nt: TGTGCCAGCAGCCATGGGTCTAACTATGGCTACACCTTC; cdr3_aa: CASSHGSNYGYTF
v_call: TRBV9; d_call: TRBD1; clone_size: many; j_call: TRBJ1-1; cdr3_nt: TGTGCCAGCAGCCCTCACTCAAAGGGGGCTCAGAACACTGAAGCTTTCTTT; cdr3_aa: CASSPHSKGAQNTEAFF
v_call: TRBV7-8; d_call: TRBD2; clone_size: many; j_call: TRBJ2-2; cdr3_nt: TGTGCCAGCAGCCTAGCTAGCGGGGGTTTCACCGGGGAGCTGTTTTTT; cdr3_aa: CASSLASGGFTGELFF
v_call: TRBV20-1; d_call: TRBD1; clone_size: NA; j_call: TRBJ2-5; cdr3_nt: TGCAGTGCTAGAGACCCTAGCGCGGACAGGGTGCTATCTCAGACCCAGTACTTC; cdr3_aa: CSARDPSADRVLSQTQYF
v_call: TRBV2; d_call: TRBD2; clone_size: many; j_call: TRBJ2-3; cdr3_nt: TGTGCCAGCCGGCAGCGGGGGAACACAGATACGCAGTATTTT; cdr3_aa: CASRQRGNTDTQYF
v_call: TRBV30; d_call: NA; clone_size: NA; j_call: TRBJ2-7; cdr3_nt: TGTGCCTGGAGTCTAAACTACGAGCAGTACTTC; cdr3_aa: CAWSLNYEQYF
v_call: TRBV4-1; d_call: NA; clone_size: many; j_call: TRBJ1-6; cdr3_nt: TGCGCCAGCAGCCAAGGGTCTATAATAACAACGAATTCACCCCTCCACTTT; cdr3_aa: CASSQGSIITTNSPLHF
v_call: TRBV7-9; d_call: NA; clone_size: many; j_call: TRBJ1-1; cdr3_nt: TGTGCCAGCAGCTTAGAAGAGAACACTGAAGCTTTCTTT; cdr3_aa: CASSLEENTEAFF
v_call: TRBV9; d_call: NA; clone_size: many; j_call: TRBJ1-1; cdr3_nt: TGTGCCAGCAGTTTGCAGGGGTTGAACACTGAAGCTTTCTTT; cdr3_aa: CASSLQGLNTEAFF
v_call: TRBV28; d_call: TRBD1; clone_size: many; j_call: TRBJ2-7; cdr3_nt: TGTGCCAGCAGTTTATCAGGACAGGGGGCGGGTGAGCAGTACTTC; cdr3_aa: CASSLSGQGAGEQYF
v_call: TRBV3-1; d_call: TRBD1; clone_size: many; j_call: TRBJ2-7; cdr3_nt: TGTGCCAGCAGCCAAGGACAGGGATATTCCTACGAGCAGTACTTC; cdr3_aa: CASSQGQGYSYEQYF
v_call: TRBV6-1; d_call: NA; clone_size: many; j_call: TRBJ1-5; cdr3_nt: TGTGCCAGCAGTGTCCTGGACGGGCAGCCCCAGCATTTT; cdr3_aa: CASSVLDGQPQHF
v_call: TRBV10-2; d_call: NA; clone_size: few; j_call: TRBJ1-2; cdr3_nt: TGCGCCAGCAGTGGGACAGAGTGTACTGGCTACACCTTC; cdr3_aa: CASSGTECTGYTF
v_call: TRBV7-6; d_call: TRBD1; clone_size: NA; j_call: TRBJ2-7; cdr3_nt: TGTGCCAGCAGCTTGGCCGGACAGGGTCCCTACGAGCAGTACTTC; cdr3_aa: CASSLAGQGPYEQYF
v_call: TRBV24-1; d_call: NA; clone_size: once; j_call: TRBJ2-3; cdr3_nt: TGTGCCAAAAGTGAACCTCCCGCGTCGGGCGGGAACACAGATACGCAGTATTTT; cdr3_aa: CAKSEPPASGGNTDTQYF
v_call: TRBV28; d_call: NA; clone_size: many; j_call: TRBJ1-2; cdr3_nt: TGTGCCAGCAGTTTTAGGGGTCCTAGCTATGGCTACACCTTC; cdr3_aa: CASSFRGPSYGYTF
v_call: TRBV19; d_call: TRBD1; clone_size: NA; j_call: TRBJ1-2; cdr3_nt: TGTGCCAGTAGAACTAGCGGACAGGGAAGTACTGGCTACACCTTC; cdr3_aa: CASRTSGQGSTGYTF